The 25 T cell receptor beta chains below all came from one sample that was sequenced in a study of cytomegalovirus exposure and HLA in healthy donors. Primers included in the PCR were 60 Vbeta and 13 Jbeta primers. Assay used: immunoSEQ multiplex PCR; TCRdb lists only in-frame clones, some missing. The table lists tens of thousands of clones, approximately 83% of them singletons, with approximately 3.6% in the top ten. Sequencing was performed on PBMCs. Receptor source: a man aged 45-65 years in good health and CMV-seronegative.

The chain uses TRBV30 and TRBJ1-3; D uncertain. CDR1 is GTSNPN, CDR2 SVGIG, per germline (reference sequence). The CDR3 extends over 16 amino acids. V gave up 0 bases and J gave up 4 bases, with 16 bases separating them. CDR3 amino acids: CAWSVLGLLSGNTIYF. The CDR3 DNA is TGTGCCTGGAGTGTACTCGGTCTCCTTTCCGGAAACACCATATATTTT.

V gene TRBV19 combines with J gene TRBJ2-1, with 15 bases matching TRBD2. Germline lookup yields CDR1 LNHDA and CDR2 SQIVND (reference sequence). The V gene end was trimmed by 5 bases and the J gene end by 4 bases; junction bases not matched to a gene: 6. This CDR3 is built from 17 residues. This CDR3 reads CASSPRTSGRGYNEQFF. The CDR3 nucleotides read TGTGCCAGTAGTCCACGGACTAGCGGGAGGGGGTACAATGAGCAGTTCTTC.

This clone was picked up a small number of times. The sample has other DNA sequences that encode this CDR3 too. This chain joins TRBV6-6 and TRBJ1-1, with 7 bases aligning to TRBD1. Trimming took 6 bases from V and 6 from J; bases not matched to a gene: 7. Germline CDR1 MNHNY, CDR2 SVGAGI (reference sequence). This CDR3 has 13 residues. CDR3 in amino acids: CASSLRQGAEAFF. In nucleotides, the CDR3 is TGTGCCAGCAGCTTACGACAGGGCGCTGAAGCTTTCTTT.

V and J are TRBV18 and TRBJ1-1; tentatively, D is TRBD1 (5 bases). Germline V gives CDR1 KGHSH, CDR2 LQKENI. CDR3 size: 14 residues. Trimming pared 3 bases from V and 4 bases from J, leaving 12 bases between. The CDR3 is CASSPSSGGTEAFF. DNA of the CDR3: TGTGCCAGCTCACCCTCGTCGGGGGGCACTGAAGCTTTCTTT.

The rearrangement joins TRBV6-1 to TRBJ2-2, with 7 bases aligning to TRBD1. The V gene end was trimmed by 9 bases and the J gene end by 4 bases; junction bases not matched to a gene: 5. Germline lookup yields CDR1 MNHNS and CDR2 SASEGT. CDR3 length equals 13 residues. DNA of the CDR3: TGTGCCAGTTTGACAGGGTTCACCGGGGAGCTGTTTTTT. Amino acids: CASLTGFTGELFF.

The chain is built from TRBV28 and TRBJ2-2; TRBD1 might be the D (6 bases). Between the trimmed V and J ends, which lost 6 bases and 1 base, there was a span of 15 bases. The CDR3 is 16 residues long. Germline values: CDR1 MDHEN, CDR2 SYDVKM. The CDR3: CASSSIKTGNTGELFF. The CDR3 DNA follows: TGTGCCAGCAGCTCCATTAAGACAGGGAACACCGGGGAGCTGTTTTTT. The whole variable domain, remainder taken from reference TRBV28 and TRBJ2-2, is DVKVTQSSRYLVKRTGEKVFLECVQDMDHENMFWYRQDPGLGLRLIYFSYDVKMKEKGDIPEGYSVSREKKERFSLILESASTNQTSMYLCASSSIKTGNTGELFFGEGSRLTVL.

The chain uses TRBV10-3 and TRBJ2-1, with TRBD1 identical over 7 bases. The CDR3 has 15 amino acids. The germline V gene encodes CDR1 ENHRY and CDR2 SYGVKD. Unmatched junction bases numbered 3, after V lost 4 bases and J lost 0 bases. CDR3 residues: CAISGGQSSYNEQFF. In DNA form, the CDR3 reads TGTGCCATCAGTGGGGGACAGTCCTCCTACAATGAGCAGTTCTTC.

The CDR3 loop reads CATSEGPGELFF. The CDR3 nucleotides read TGTGCCACTTCTGAGGGCCCCGGGGAGCTGTTTTTT. The V and J genes are TRBV25-1 and TRBJ2-2; perhaps TRBD2 as D (5 bases). V lost 10 bases and J 6 bases, leaving 12 bases between the germline ends. This CDR3 is 12 amino acids long. From germline, CDR1 is MGHDK and CDR2 SYGVNS.

This clone appeared a single time. The CDR3 DNA is TGTGCCAGTAGTATAGTTTTGGCGGGAGGCAGTGAGCAGTTCTTC. Amino acid sequence: CASSIVLAGGSEQFF. The J gene is TRBJ2-1, the V gene TRBV19, with 8 bases matching TRBD2. The CDR3 extends over 15 amino acids. Germline CDR1 LNHDA, CDR2 SQIVND (reference sequence). Germline trimming cut 1 base from V and 9 bases from J; bases unmatched to any gene: 8.

This chain joins TRBV4-2 and TRBJ2-1; 12 nucleotides line up with TRBD2. The germline V gene has CDR1 LGHNA and CDR2 YNFKEQ. CDR3 length: 17 amino acids. The V gene end was trimmed by 0 bases and the J gene end by 7 bases; junction bases not matched to a gene: 7. In DNA, the CDR3 is TGTGCCAGCAGCCAAGATACCCGACTAGCGGGAGTAAATGAGCAGTTCTTC. This gives the protein CASSQDTRLAGVNEQFF.

This clone was seen a handful of times. The chain carries TRBV5-1 and TRBJ2-2; TRBD2 is a possible D gene (5 bases). This CDR3 is 14 amino acids long. Germline CDR1 reads SGHRS; CDR2 reads YFSETQ. Trimming left V 4 bases short and J 8 bases short, with 15 bases between. The CDR3 spells CASSPRGSVGELFF. As DNA, the CDR3 is TGCGCCAGCAGCCCACGGGGATCCGTTGGGGAGCTGTTTTTT.

The rearrangement uses TRBV5-1 and TRBJ2-5; 13 positions agree with TRBD2. Gene TRBJ2-7 matches the end of the DNA better, so the J call may be wrong. This CDR3 contains 17 residues. Germline CDR1 SGHRS, CDR2 YFSETQ. CDR3 sequence: CASSLEGLAGNLYEQYF. DNA of the CDR3: TGCGCCAGCAGCTTGGAGGGACTAGCGGGGAATCTCTACGAGCAGTACTTC.

The J gene is TRBJ2-5, the V gene TRBV7-9; possible D gene TRBD2, 6 bases. Per germline, CDR1 SEHNR and CDR2 FQNEAQ (reference sequence). Trimming took 4 bases from V and 4 from J, leaving 10 bases between them. The length of the CDR3 is 13 residues. The CDR3 loop is CASSYGGGETQYF. The CDR3 bases are TGTGCCAGCAGCTATGGGGGAGGAGAGACCCAGTACTTC.

The sample holds one count of this clone. The chain carries TRBV9 and TRBJ2-1; possible D gene TRBD1, 5 bases. V was pared by 6 bases and J by 7 bases, with 20 bases between. Germline-derived CDR1 and CDR2 are SGDLS and YYNGEE. The length of the CDR3 is 15 residues. CDR3 bases: TGTGCCAGCAAAGGGGCCTCCGGTATGTCGAATGAGCAGTTCTTC. Translating it yields CASKGASGMSNEQFF.

The chain couples TRBV9 to TRBJ2-3; TRBD2 matches 9 bases. CDR1 and CDR2 (germline): SGDLS, YYNGEE. The V segment lost 0 bases and the J segment 5 bases; nucleotides outside the gene matches: 13. The CDR3 is made up of 18 amino acids. The CDR3 bases are TGTGCCAGCAGCGTAGCCCGGGGTAGCGGGAGTAGGCTAGATACGCAGTATTTT. Translated, it gives CASSVARGSGSRLDTQYF.

The gene calls are TRBV7-9 and TRBJ2-1; D is possibly TRBD1 (5 bases). With 1 base removed from V and 1 base from J, the gap between germline ends came to 20 bases. Germline assignment: CDR1 SEHNR and CDR2 FQNEAQ (reference sequence). The CDR3 length is 19 residues. CDR3 coding DNA: TGTGCCAGCAGCTTAGGCAGGGCAAGGCTTTCGGAGTCCTACAATGAGCAGTTCTTC. Translation: CASSLGRARLSESYNEQFF. Variable domain in full (rest from reference TRBV7-9 and TRBJ2-1): DTGVSQNPRHKITKRGQNVTFRCDPISEHNRLYWYRQTLGQGPEFLTYFQNEAQLEKSRLLSDRFSAERPKGSFSTLEIQRTEQGDSAMYLCASSLGRARLSESYNEQFFGPGTRLTVL.

The chain uses TRBV6-5 and TRBJ2-1; 10 bases are shared with TRBD1. Per the germline V gene, CDR1 is MNHEY and CDR2 is SVGAGI. J was trimmed by 4 bases and V by 7 bases; bases with no gene match: 4. The CDR3 is made up of 14 amino acids. CDR3 residues: CASKPGQGYNEQFF. The CDR3 bases are TGTGCCAGCAAACCGGGACAGGGGTACAATGAGCAGTTCTTC.

This clone was seen a single time. V gene TRBV28 combines with J gene TRBJ2-7, with 8 bases matching TRBD2. Germline V CDR1 and CDR2: MDHEN, SYDVKM. J lost 0 bases, V lost 3 bases, and 13 bases had no gene match. This CDR3 is 18 amino acids long. CDR3 region: CASSFPTTTSASSYEQYF. The DNA of the CDR3 is TGTGCCAGCAGTTTTCCGACCACGACTAGCGCGAGCTCCTACGAGCAGTACTTC.

The chain couples TRBV4-1 to TRBJ1-2, with 10 bases matching TRBD1. CDR1 is MGHRA, CDR2 YSYEKL, per germline. CDR3 length: 17 amino acids. Germline trimming cut 0 bases from V and 4 bases from J; bases unmatched to any gene: 8. CDR3 amino acids: CASSQDRGTGEVYGYTF. The CDR3 DNA sequence: TGCGCCAGCAGCCAAGATCGTGGGACAGGGGAGGTCTATGGCTACACCTTC.

This rearrangement joins TRBV4-2 to TRBJ2-7, with 10 bases aligning to TRBD1. The CDR3 length is 15 residues. Trimming cost V 0 bases and J 3 bases; bases outside gene matches: 2. Germline loops: CDR1 LGHNA, CDR2 YNFKEQ. DNA of the CDR3: TGTGCCAGCAGCCAAGACCGGGACAGGGGCTACGAGCAGTACTTC. Translating it yields CASSQDRDRGYEQYF.

The rearrangement joins TRBV19 to TRBJ1-4; 9 bases line up with TRBD1. Per germline, CDR1 LNHDA and CDR2 SQIVND (reference sequence). With 8 bases clipped from V and 5 bases from J, the junction kept 9 bases outside the gene matches. The CDR3 extends over 15 amino acids. The CDR3 DNA is TGTGCCAGTCGGACAGGGGTCTCCTTCAATGAAAAACTGTTTTTT. Residues: CASRTGVSFNEKLFF. The variable domain in full, completed from reference TRBV19 and TRBJ1-4, reads DGGITQSPKYLFRKEGQNVTLSCEQNLNHDAMYWYRQDPGQGLRLIYYSQIVNDFQKGDIAEGYSVSREKKESFPLTVTSAQKNPTAFYLCASRTGVSFNEKLFFGSGTQLSVL.

Comment on this clone: The sample has other DNA sequences that encode this CDR3 too. The chain couples TRBV29-1 to TRBJ2-3, with D unclear. V was trimmed by 1 base and J by 2 bases, leaving 4 bases between them. The CDR3 has 12 residues. Germline V gene data show CDR1 as SQVTM and CDR2 as ANQGSEA. CDR3 residues: CSVEGDTDTQYF. CDR3 bases: TGCAGCGTTGAAGGCGACACAGATACGCAGTATTTT.

This chain connects TRBV9 to TRBJ1-1; 8 bases line up with TRBD1. The CDR3 has 16 amino acids. J lost 5 bases, V lost 0 bases, and 9 bases had no gene match. Germline V CDR1 and CDR2: SGDLS, YYNGEE. CDR3 loop: CASSVGTGGYGTEAFF. In DNA, the CDR3 is TGTGCCAGCAGCGTAGGAACAGGGGGGTATGGGACTGAAGCTTTCTTT.

The rearrangement uses TRBV5-1 and TRBJ1-1; D may be TRBD1 (6 bases). The CDR3 spans 13 residues. The V end was cut by 7 bases, the J end by 1 base, with 11 bases between. Germline loops: CDR1 SGHRS, CDR2 YFSETQ. CDR3 amino acids: CASQTGGNTEAFF. Here the CDR3 DNA reads TGCGCCAGCCAGACAGGAGGGAACACTGAAGCTTTCTTT.

This clone occurred a few times. This rearrangement joins TRBV5-4 to TRBJ2-3; D is possibly TRBD2 (6 bases). This CDR3 comprises 12 residues. The V and J ends lost 7 bases and 5 bases respectively, with 11 bases between them. CDR1 and CDR2 from the germline V gene are SGHNT and YYREEE (reference sequence). CDR3 in amino acids: CASGVSGDTQYF. The CDR3 region has the DNA TGTGCCAGCGGCGTTAGCGGAGATACGCAGTATTTT.